These T cell receptor beta chains were read from a single sample in a study of blood T cells in healthy people across ages. TCRdb re-called the 5' RACE reads through MiXCR, storing one row per CDR3 protein. This sample carries just under 750,000 distinct CDR3 sequences, 22% of them seen once, and the ten largest clones take around a fifth. What was sequenced was blood. Receptors originate from a man between 65 and 85 years old in good health. The CDR3 runs from the conserved cysteine through the conserved F or W. Each record gives: clone size, J gene, V gene, D gene, CDR3 DNA, CDR3 protein. A D gene is named only where the DNA matches it firmly. Size is stated for part of the rows, as once, few or many counts, or as a class when the clone is expanded.

size: few
J: TRBJ1-2
V: TRBV18
D: -
DNA: TGTGCCAGCTCACCGGCCGGGGGGGTGAGCAGTGGCTACACCTTC
CDR3: CASSPAGGVSSGYTF

size: few
J: TRBJ1-2
V: TRBV5-8
D: -
DNA: TGTGCCAGCAGCTTTCGGGTCTATGGCTACACCTTC
CDR3: CASSFRVYGYTF

size: -
J: TRBJ1-1
V: TRBV6-5
D: -
DNA: TGTGCCAGCAGATCGCATGTAGGGGACACTGAAGCTTTCTTT
CDR3: CASRSHVGDTEAFF

size: -
J: TRBJ1-5
V: TRBV7-9
D: -
DNA: TGTGCCAGCAGCCCAGAGGGGGTTAATCAGCCCCAGCATTTT
CDR3: CASSPEGVNQPQHF

size: few
J: TRBJ2-5
V: TRBV5-1
D: -
DNA: TGCGCCAGCAGCTTGAGGCCCGCGGGGGCTGAGGAGACCCAGTACTTC
CDR3: CASSLRPAGAEETQYF

size: -
J: TRBJ2-7
V: TRBV29-1
D: -
DNA: TGCAGCGTTGAATCCCCCGGAAGCTCCTACGAGCAGTACTTC
CDR3: CSVESPGSSYEQYF

size: few
J: TRBJ2-1
V: TRBV10-3
D: -
DNA: TGTGCCATCAGTGGGTCAAGGAGGCAGGGCAATGAGCAGTTCTTC
CDR3: CAISGSRRQGNEQFF

size: few
J: TRBJ1-3
V: TRBV11-3
D: -
DNA: TGTGCCAGCAGCTTAGTGCTTGGAAACACCATATATTTT
CDR3: CASSLVLGNTIYF

size: few
J: TRBJ2-5
V: TRBV20-1
D: -
DNA: TGCAGTGCTAGAGGGAGCGGGCCAGGGGCCCAGTACTTC
CDR3: CSARGSGPGAQYF

size: -
J: TRBJ2-1
V: TRBV15
D: TRBD2
DNA: TGTGCCACCAGCAGAGATGGCCCTAGCGGGGGAATCGACAATGAGCAGTTCTTC
CDR3: CATSRDGPSGGIDNEQFF

size: few
J: TRBJ1-1
V: TRBV20-1
D: -
DNA: TGCAGTGCTAGAGATCAAAGCGGAAACTATATTTATGAAGCTTTCTTT
CDR3: CSARDQSGNYIYEAFF

size: -
J: TRBJ2-3
V: TRBV11-2
D: TRBD2
DNA: TGTGCCAGCAGCTTAGGGGGTACTAGCGGGAGGGCAGATGCGCAGTATTTT
CDR3: CASSLGGTSGRADAQYF

size: few
J: TRBJ1-5
V: TRBV7-8
D: -
DNA: TGTGCCAGCAGCTTAACAGCCGGGCTAAATCAGCCCCAGCATTTT
CDR3: CASSLTAGLNQPQHF

size: -
J: TRBJ1-2
V: TRBV6-6
D: -
DNA: TGTGCCAGCAGTTACGACTCATACTATGGCTACACCTTC
CDR3: CASSYDSYYGYTF

size: few
J: TRBJ2-7
V: TRBV5-1
D: TRBD2
DNA: TGCGCCAGCAGCTTAGCGGGACCCGGGACCTACGAGCAGTACTTC
CDR3: CASSLAGPGTYEQYF

size: few
J: TRBJ1-2
V: TRBV29-1
D: -
DNA: TGCAGCGTTGAGAGGCTTAACTATGGCTACACCTTC
CDR3: CSVERLNYGYTF

size: many
J: TRBJ2-1
V: TRBV9
D: -
DNA: TGTGCCAGCAGCGTAACGGATAGCTCCTACAATGAGCAGTTCTTC
CDR3: CASSVTDSSYNEQFF

size: few
J: TRBJ1-1
V: TRBV29-1
D: -
DNA: TGCAGCGTCCGGAGGCAGATGGTCGCTTTCTTT
CDR3: CSVRRQMVAFF

size: -
J: TRBJ2-3
V: TRBV25-1
D: TRBD1
DNA: TGTGCCAGCAGTGTCTGGGACAGATTAAGCACAGATACGCAGTATTTT
CDR3: CASSVWDRLSTDTQYF

size: few
J: TRBJ2-7
V: TRBV6-5
D: -
DNA: TGTGCCAGCGGCAGGGTCGAGCAGTACTTC
CDR3: CASGRVEQYF

size: -
J: TRBJ2-3
V: TRBV29-1
D: TRBD2
DNA: TGCAGCGCTTCGGGACTAGCGGCAGATACGCAGTATTTT
CDR3: CSASGLAADTQYF

size: few
J: TRBJ1-1
V: TRBV6-4
D: -
DNA: TGTGCCAGCAGCAATACGGGGAACACTGAAGCTTTCTTT
CDR3: CASSNTGNTEAFF

size: few
J: TRBJ2-7
V: TRBV12-3/TRBV12-4
D: -
DNA: TGTGCCAGCAGCCGAAACGGGGTCAATTACGAGCAGTACTTC
CDR3: CASSRNGVNYEQYF

size: few
J: TRBJ2-1
V: TRBV12-3/TRBV12-4
D: -
DNA: TGTGCCAGCAGGCCCGGAGGGGGGCGGCTGAATGAGCAGTTCTTC
CDR3: CASRPGGGRLNEQFF

size: many
J: TRBJ1-4
V: TRBV7-2
D: TRBD1
DNA: TGTGCCAGCAGCTCAGACAGGGGATTCACTGAAAAACTGTTTTTT
CDR3: CASSSDRGFTEKLFF

size: few
J: TRBJ1-2
V: TRBV3-1
D: TRBD1
DNA: TGTGCCAGCAGCCGGTGGGGACAGGGGGCGAACTATGGCTACACCTTC
CDR3: CASSRWGQGANYGYTF

size: few
J: TRBJ2-2
V: TRBV7-7
D: -
DNA: TGTGCCAGCGGGAGGGGGCTGAACACCGGGGAGCTGTTTTTT
CDR3: CASGRGLNTGELFF

size: -
J: TRBJ1-5
V: TRBV10-2
D: TRBD1
DNA: TGCGCCAGCAGTGAGAACCCTTGGGACAGGGGAGGCAATCAGCCCCAGCATTTT
CDR3: CASSENPWDRGGNQPQHF

size: few
J: TRBJ2-1
V: TRBV18
D: -
DNA: TGTGCCAGCTCAGCGGTGGGGGGCTCCTACAATGAGCAGTTCTTC
CDR3: CASSAVGGSYNEQFF

size: few
J: TRBJ1-1
V: TRBV20-1
D: -
DNA: TGCAGTGCTAGAGATCCGGGACAGAACACTGAAGCTTTCTTT
CDR3: CSARDPGQNTEAFF

size: many
J: TRBJ2-4
V: TRBV6-6
D: TRBD1
DNA: TGTGCCAGCAGCTCGGTTACCCTGACAGGGGGCGAGAAAAACATTCAGTACTTC
CDR3: CASSSVTLTGGEKNIQYF

size: few
J: TRBJ1-4
V: TRBV7-9
D: TRBD1
DNA: TGTGCCAGCAGCTTAGCCGGGACAGGGGGCGATGAAAAACTGTTTTTT
CDR3: CASSLAGTGGDEKLFF

size: few
J: TRBJ1-4
V: TRBV30
D: -
DNA: TGTGCCTGGAGTGGGAGTACTGGAGAAAAACTGTTTTTT
CDR3: CAWSGSTGEKLFF

size: few
J: TRBJ1-5
V: TRBV12-3/TRBV12-4
D: TRBD1
DNA: TGTGCCAGCAGTGCCGGGACAGGGGATCAGCCCCAGCATTTT
CDR3: CASSAGTGDQPQHF

size: -
J: TRBJ1-1
V: TRBV4-3
D: -
DNA: TGCGCCAGCAGCCAGGGGAGTATCGCTGAAGCTTTCTTT
CDR3: CASSQGSIAEAFF

size: few
J: TRBJ2-1
V: TRBV28
D: -
DNA: TGTGCCAGCCTCACCCCTTCCACTGAGCAGTTCTTC
CDR3: CASLTPSTEQFF

size: few
J: TRBJ1-2
V: TRBV24-1
D: -
DNA: TGTGCCACCAGTGATTCGGTCTACCAGGGCCGGGACTATGGCTACACCTTC
CDR3: CATSDSVYQGRDYGYTF

size: -
J: TRBJ2-3
V: TRBV6-6
D: -
DNA: TGTGCCAGCACGGATCGGGGGGCAGGCACAGATACGCAGTATTTT
CDR3: CASTDRGAGTDTQYF

size: -
J: TRBJ1-2
V: TRBV5-1
D: -
DNA: TGCGCCAGCGCAAGGGACACGGCGGATGGCTACACCTTC
CDR3: CASARDTADGYTF

size: few
J: TRBJ1-1
V: TRBV4-3
D: -
DNA: TGCGCCAGCAGCGATCCTGCCGGGGCGTCCACTGAAGCTTTCTTT
CDR3: CASSDPAGASTEAFF

size: -
J: TRBJ2-4
V: TRBV30
D: -
DNA: TGTGCCTGGAGTAGGCAGGGGAACATTCAGTACTTC
CDR3: CAWSRQGNIQYF

size: few
J: TRBJ1-5
V: TRBV28
D: -
DNA: TGTGCCAGCAGTTTGTCACGAGGTCAGCCCCAGCATTTT
CDR3: CASSLSRGQPQHF

size: few
J: TRBJ1-4
V: TRBV29-1
D: -
DNA: TGCAGCGTGGCTCGAACAGGGTCCCCGCTAAATGAAAAACTGTTTTTT
CDR3: CSVARTGSPLNEKLFF

size: -
J: TRBJ2-1
V: TRBV12-3/TRBV12-4
D: -
DNA: TGTGCCAGCAAAGAGGGCTTACTCCCCAATGAGCAGTTCTTC
CDR3: CASKEGLLPNEQFF

size: few
J: TRBJ2-3
V: TRBV20-1
D: -
DNA: TGCAGTGCTAGAGAATGGCTTACCCGCACAGATACGCAGTATTTT
CDR3: CSAREWLTRTDTQYF

size: -
J: TRBJ1-1
V: TRBV12-3/TRBV12-4
D: TRBD1
DNA: TGTGCCAGCACGGCATCCGGGGACAGCTCGAACACTGAAGCTTTCTTT
CDR3: CASTASGDSSNTEAFF

size: many
J: TRBJ2-4
V: TRBV7-9
D: -
DNA: TGTGCCAGCAGCAGCAATCAGGGTCCCAAAAACATTCAGTACTTC
CDR3: CASSSNQGPKNIQYF

size: few
J: TRBJ2-7
V: TRBV3-1
D: -
DNA: TGTGCCAGCAGCCAGGGTCTGTGGGTCTACGAGCAGTACTTC
CDR3: CASSQGLWVYEQYF

size: few
J: TRBJ2-3
V: TRBV28
D: TRBD2
DNA: TGTGCCAGCAGTTTGCGGGGGGCCCCTACAGATACGCAGTATTTT
CDR3: CASSLRGAPTDTQYF

size: -
J: TRBJ2-3
V: TRBV12-3/TRBV12-4
D: -
DNA: TGTGCCAGCAAAGAGGACAGCCCCACAGATACGCAGTATTTT
CDR3: CASKEDSPTDTQYF